These 22 T cell receptor beta chains came from one sample sequenced in a study of cytomegalovirus exposure and HLA in healthy donors. The PCR was carried out with 60 Vbeta primers and 13 Jbeta primers. Assay used: immunoSEQ multiplex PCR; TCRdb lists only in-frame clones, some missing. Among some 140,000 clones, approximately 72% were seen once, and the ten largest hold about 2.8%. Sequenced: PBMCs. Receptor source: a man aged 18 to 30 in good health and CMV-seronegative.

The chain uses TRBV7-9 and TRBJ1-1; tentative D call: TRBD1 (5 bases). Germline V CDR1 and CDR2: SEHNR, FQNEAQ (reference sequence). Trimming pared 5 bases from V and 1 base from J, leaving 17 bases between. This CDR3 contains 16 residues. The DNA for the CDR3 is TGTGCCAGCAGCGATCAGGGAAATCCTAAGAACACTGAAGCTTTCTTT. Its protein product is CASSDQGNPKNTEAFF.

This clone was seen only once. CDR3 DNA sequence: TGTGCCAGCAGCTTGGTCGAGGATATGAGCACTGAAGCTTTCTTT. It specifies CASSLVEDMSTEAFF. The chain joins TRBV5-6 to TRBJ1-1; D remains unclear. The CDR3 contains 15 residues. Trimming removed 0 bases from V and 4 bases from J, with 13 bases in between. Per the germline V gene, CDR1 is SGHDT and CDR2 is YYEEEE.

Comments on this clone: An end of the junction differs from the germline gene, which may be a read error. The chain joins TRBV5-1 to TRBJ2-1; TRBD2 matches at 7 bases. The CDR3 length is 15 residues. From germline, CDR1 is SGHRS and CDR2 YFSETQ. CDR3 residues: CACSLRWGGDNEQFF. The DNA for the CDR3 is TGCGCCTGCAGCTTGAGGTGGGGGGGGGACAATGAGCAGTTCTTC.

This sequence joins TRBV27 and TRBJ1-1, with 10 bases fitting TRBD1. The CDR3 consists of 15 residues. The V gene end was trimmed by 7 bases and the J gene end by 1 base; junction bases not matched to a gene: 6. Germline V gene lookup returns CDR1 MNHEY and CDR2 SMNVEV (reference sequence). The CDR3 protein is CASTQRDRGNTEAFF. CDR3 bases: TGTGCCAGCACCCAAAGGGACAGGGGGAACACTGAAGCTTTCTTT.

There are a few counts of this clone. J is TRBJ1-5 and V is TRBV19; unclear D gene. CDR3 length: 19 residues. The V gene lost 3 bases and the J gene lost 6 bases, with 27 bases spanning the gap. Germline V gene sequence: CDR1 LNHDA, CDR2 SQIVND (reference sequence). CDR3 in amino acids: CASSIPGFWFSSEGQPQHF. The CDR3 DNA follows: TGTGCCAGTAGTATCCCGGGTTTTTGGTTTTCAAGTGAGGGTCAGCCCCAGCATTTT.

As for this clone: Other DNA sequences in the same sample also yield this CDR3. The chain combines TRBV7-9 with TRBJ2-5; D may be TRBD2 (6 bases). Looked up from germline, CDR1 is SEHNR and CDR2 is FQNEAQ (reference sequence). V dropped 5 bases and J dropped 5 bases, with 12 bases sitting between them. This CDR3 has 13 residues. The CDR3 nucleotides are TGTGCCAGCAGCGGGCGTGGGGGGGAGACCCAGTACTTC. Protein: CASSGRGGETQYF.

This clone was observed a handful of times. V usage is TRBV7-8 and J usage is TRBJ2-7; 8 bases are shared with TRBD2. Germline CDR1 and CDR2: SGHVS and FQNEAQ. V shed 1 base and J 5 bases; nucleotides not matched to a gene: 22. There are 20 residues in the CDR3. DNA for the CDR3: TGTGCCAGCAGCTTAGAGAGTGGGGCGGGGGGCCTCAGGTTCCCCCACGAGCAGTACGTC. Translated: CASSLESGAGGLRFPHEQYV.

The chain employs TRBV27 and TRBJ2-7, with TRBD2 matching over 8 bases. The CDR3 has 15 amino acids. The V segment lost 2 bases and the J segment 5 bases; nucleotides outside the gene matches: 8. Germline CDR1 MNHEY, CDR2 SMNVEV (reference sequence). DNA of the CDR3: TGTGCCAGCAGTTTAACGGCGGGGGGCTTCGACGAGCAGTACGTC. Protein sequence: CASSLTAGGFDEQYV.

By share, this clone ranks as medium-sized. The V call is TRBV30, the J call TRBJ2-2; 13 nucleotides line up with TRBD2. CDR1 GTSNPN and CDR2 SVGIG come from the germline V gene (reference sequence). This CDR3 region has 15 residues. With 3 bases clipped from V and 7 bases from J, the junction kept 5 bases outside the gene matches. CDR3 loop: CAWRGTSGDIGELFF. The CDR3 DNA is TGTGCCTGGAGGGGGACTAGCGGGGACATCGGGGAGCTGTTTTTT.

The chain employs TRBV25-1 and TRBJ2-3, with D perhaps matching TRBD2 (6 bases). CDR3 length: 16 amino acids. Deletions cut 8 bases from V and 3 bases from J, with 21 bases between. Germline CDR1 and CDR2: MGHDK and SYGVNS. The CDR3, as DNA: TGTGCCAGCTCGGTGGGCAACGGTGGAGGGACAGATACGCAGTATTTT. Its translation is CASSVGNGGGTDTQYF.

The gene calls are TRBV12-5 and TRBJ1-2; a possible D gene is TRBD1 (5 bases). V lost 1 base and J lost 4, with 10 bases in between. Germline loops: CDR1 LGHNT, CDR2 FRNRAP. This CDR3 comprises 14 residues. The CDR3 DNA reads as TGTGCTAGTGGTTTGGAGACAGACCTCTATGGCTACACCTTC. It is translated as CASGLETDLYGYTF. Looking up the rest from reference TRBV12-5 and TRBJ1-2 gives the full variable domain: DARVTQTPRHKVTEMGQEVTMRCQPILGHNTVFWYRQTMMQGLELLAYFRNRAPLDDSGMPKDRFSAEMPDATLATLKIQPSEPRDSAVYFCASGLETDLYGYTFGSGTRLTVV.

The rearrangement uses TRBV28 and TRBJ2-2, with TRBD1 matching over 11 bases. In germline, CDR1 is MDHEN, CDR2 SYDVKM. This CDR3 comprises 16 residues. V lost 4 bases, J lost 8 bases, and 9 bases stayed unmatched. The CDR3 loop is CASSSPRTGGSGELFF. The CDR3 nucleotides are TGTGCCAGCAGTTCCCCCCGGACAGGGGGCTCTGGGGAGCTGTTTTTT.

V usage is TRBV10-3 and J usage is TRBJ1-3; D unclear. V shed 6 bases and J shed 0 bases, with 12 bases lying between them. The V gene's germline CDR1 is ENHRY and CDR2 SYGVKD. The CDR3 consists of 15 residues. The CDR3 protein is CAISRNSDSGNTIYF. DNA for the CDR3: TGTGCCATCAGCAGGAACTCTGACTCTGGAAACACCATATATTTT.

The chain joins TRBV11-2 to TRBJ2-1; a weak D match, TRBD1 (6 bases). The CDR3 extends over 15 amino acids. The germline CDR1 and CDR2 sequences are SGHAT and FQNNGV. Deletions cut 1 base from V and 7 bases from J, with 14 bases between. The CDR3 sequence is CASSLVYGGGNEQFF. CDR3 sequence (DNA): TGTGCCAGCAGCTTAGTTTATGGGGGCGGAAATGAGCAGTTCTTC.

The chain couples TRBV2 to TRBJ2-1; D gene uncertain. In germline, CDR1 is SNHLY, CDR2 FYNNEI. Trimming took 5 bases from V and 9 from J, leaving 14 bases between them. CDR3 size: 13 residues. CDR3 DNA sequence: TGTGCCAGCAGTACCAGAGCTCTAGGTGAGCAGTTCTTC. Translation gives CASSTRALGEQFF.

The chain links TRBV9 to TRBJ2-2, with D possibly matching TRBD1 (6 bases). The CDR3 is made up of 16 amino acids. Per germline, CDR1 SGDLS and CDR2 YYNGEE. Deletions cut 0 bases from V and 2 bases from J, with 11 bases between. This CDR3 reads CASSVGGQTNTGELFF. CDR3 coding DNA: TGTGCCAGCAGCGTAGGAGGACAGACAAACACCGGGGAGCTGTTTTTT.

The chain has TRBV21-1 and TRBJ1-6; the table's D call, TRBD1, was not checked against the DNA. TRBV21-1 is given as a pseudogene. The CDR3 contains 16 residues. The CDR3 coding sequence is TGTGCCAGCAGCAAGGGACAGGGGGCTTATAATCTATCCCTCCACTTT. It translates to CASSKGQGAYNLSLHF.

This chain joins TRBV10-2 and TRBJ2-7, with 11 bases aligning to TRBD1. Looked up from germline, CDR1 is WSHSY and CDR2 is SAAADI. The length of the CDR3 is 15 residues. With 6 bases clipped from V and 6 bases from J, the junction kept 10 bases outside the gene matches. The CDR3 sequence: CASRTGTGGMREQYF. In DNA, the CDR3 is TGCGCCAGCAGAACCGGGACAGGGGGAATGCGCGAGCAGTACTTC.

The CDR3 spells CASSRGTGGYEQYV. CDR3 nucleotide sequence: TGTGCCAGCTCTAGGGGGACAGGGGGTTACGAGCAGTACGTC. The chain couples TRBV6-5 to TRBJ2-7; TRBD1 aligns across 11 bases. V gave up 8 bases and J gave up 4 bases; unmatched junction bases: 7. The CDR3 spans 14 residues. CDR1 MNHEY and CDR2 SVGAGI come from the germline V gene.

The chain uses TRBV6-5 and TRBJ2-3; 7 nucleotides align to TRBD1. J was trimmed by 4 bases and V by 5 bases; bases with no gene match: 9. The germline V gene encodes CDR1 MNHEY and CDR2 SVGAGI. The CDR3 loop spans 15 amino acids. CDR3 residues: CASSPDRVRADTQYF. For the CDR3, the DNA is TGTGCCAGCAGTCCCGACAGGGTAAGGGCAGATACGCAGTATTTT.

As DNA, the CDR3 is TGTGCCAGTAGTTCCCCCAGGGAGGGGCTCAATGAGCAGTTCTTC. It translates to CASSSPREGLNEQFF. The chain links TRBV19 to TRBJ2-1; 7 nucleotides align to TRBD2. CDR3 length: 15 amino acids. Germline CDR1 LNHDA, CDR2 SQIVND (reference sequence). After removal of 5 bases from V and 6 bases from J, the junction contained 10 bases not matched to a gene.

This chain links TRBV2 with TRBJ2-1; weak D call: TRBD2 (6 bases). Looked up from germline, CDR1 is SNHLY and CDR2 is FYNNEI. The CDR3 length is 14 residues. V was clipped by 6 bases and J by 6 bases, with 15 bases between them. The DNA of the CDR3 is TGTGCCAGCAGGGAGGGCGGGGTAGGCAATGAGCAGTTCTTC. Amino acid sequence: CASREGGVGNEQFF.